This TCR beta chain was sequenced in a study of neurological immune-mediated disorders. PBMCs stored at -80 C, numbering 2 million, were the origin of the unsorted libraries. V was trimmed by 5 bases and J by 6 bases, leaving 17 bases between them. The germline CDR1 and CDR2 sequences are SGHNT and YENEEA. This CDR3 contains 15 residues. Study findings and constraints: CDR3 amino acid sequences found in expanded clones were never shared across subjects, suggesting private repertoires in all groups.

Synthesis of cDNA was accomplished via 5'RACE employing 10-nucleotide random UMIs. Sequencing runs each yielded over 160 million TCR-beta sequences from 15-18 subjects. TCRdb re-called the 5' RACE reads through MiXCR, storing one row per CDR3 protein. The sample contains under 90,000 distinct CDR3 sequences, approximately 10% of which appear only once. This clonotype was seen many times. The antigen remains unidentified. This chain links TRBV11-3 with TRBJ2-1, with D tentatively TRBD2 (5 bases). This TCR derives from a man in his fifties in good health. The sequencing input was PBMCs. Here the CDR3 DNA reads TGTGCCAGCAGCCCCCGCTCCGGGGTCCGCAATGAGCAGTTCTTC. It encodes CASSPRSGVRNEQFF. Supplemented by reference TRBV11-3 and TRBJ2-1, the full variable domain reads EAGVVQSPRYKIIEKKQPVAFWCNPISGHNTLYWYLQNLGQGPELLIRYENEEAVDDSQLPKDRFSAERLKGVDSTLKIQPAELGDSAVYLCASSPRSGVRNEQFFGPGTRLTVL.